This TCR beta chain was recovered during a study of blood T cell repertoires in COVID-19. Authors' processing steps: From reference gene primer amplification, estimates of nucleated cell counts were derived. Only in-frame clones appear in the TCRdb table, and some are missing; sequencing was by immunoSEQ multiplex PCR. V, J and clone size were drawn from that table, and D and trimming were deduced from the DNA. The sample has around 230,000 clones; 87% are singletons. This clone has only one observation. Individuals aged 18 to 89 years were recruited from fewer than 25 US areas. Categorization into cohorts depended on clinical history that participants reported. Germline V gene lookup returns CDR1 SGHNT and CDR2 YENEEA. Unmatched junction bases numbered 9, after V lost 1 base and J lost 6 bases. The CDR3 length is 15 residues.

The sequence came from a man younger than 35 with acute COVID-19. Source material: PBMCs or T cells enriched from blood (not recorded which). J is TRBJ2-7 and V is TRBV11-3, with 7 bases that match TRBD1. CDR3 in DNA: TGTGCCAGCAGCTTAGCCGGGACAGACGCTTCCGAGCAGTACTTC. Protein product: CASSLAGTDASEQYF. Full variable domain (outside the CDR3, taken from reference TRBV11-3 and TRBJ2-7): EAGVVQSPRYKIIEKKQPVAFWCNPISGHNTLYWYLQNLGQGPELLIRYENEEAVDDSQLPKDRFSAERLKGVDSTLKIQPAELGDSAVYLCASSLAGTDASEQYFGPGTRLTVT.